This T cell receptor beta chain was profiled in a study of shared clonotypes between healthy human individuals. General study points: Relative to their counterparts shared across all four donors, non-shared clonotypes exhibited diminished generation probabilities. Generally, estimated richness proved larger in naive subsets than it did in memory subsets.

The germline gives CDR1 SGHVS, CDR2 FNYEAQ. The CDR3 loop spans 16 amino acids. Trimming shortened V by 4 bases and J by 1 base, and 15 bases separated the two germline ends. Data came from immunoSEQ multiplex PCR; TCRdb stores just in-frame clones and leaves some out. The data hold over a million clones, with approximately 96% observed a single time. About this clone: Its antigen remains unidentified.

The chain employs TRBV7-6 and TRBJ2-3, with D hard to call. The source of this sequence is a man aged 25-45 years in good health. The specimen sequenced was naive CD4+ T cells sorted from blood. Subset in this sample: CD45RA+ positively selected. The chain's CDR3 is CASSSNPWEGTDTQYF. CDR3 DNA: TGTGCCAGCAGCTCTAACCCTTGGGAAGGCACAGATACGCAGTATTTT.